Listed below are T cell receptor beta chains from one sample, sequenced in a study of T cells expressing NK-cell markers. TCRdb reprocessed the 5' RACE reads and keeps a single row for each CDR3 protein, giving no DNA. The sample table sets out hundreds of thousands of distinct CDR3 sequences. Specimen: blood T cells: a sorted CD56 or NKG2C T cell subset, CD4+ or CD8+ T cells, or bulk PBMC T cells (not recorded which). The receptor set was obtained from a woman between 18 and 69 years old in good health. Both conserved end residues are part of each CDR3. Each record gives: J gene, V gene, CDR3 protein.

j_call: TRBJ2-3; v_call: TRBV11-2; cdr3_aa: CASSPRSTGGSDTQYF
j_call: TRBJ2-1; v_call: TRBV4-2; cdr3_aa: CASSQEGLRVYNEQFF
j_call: TRBJ1-4; v_call: TRBV7-6; cdr3_aa: CASSALRGADEKLFF
j_call: TRBJ2-2; v_call: TRBV18; cdr3_aa: CASSPQPNTGELFF
j_call: TRBJ2-5; v_call: TRBV7-2; cdr3_aa: CTSSLRRQQETQYF
j_call: TRBJ2-3; v_call: TRBV7-2; cdr3_aa: CASSRDSSTQYF
j_call: TRBJ1-1; v_call: TRBV5-1; cdr3_aa: CASSFSGGAPKVEAFF
j_call: TRBJ2-7; v_call: TRBV18; cdr3_aa: CASSPLGTGIYEQYF
j_call: TRBJ2-6; v_call: TRBV7-2; cdr3_aa: CASSLQPSGANVLTF
j_call: TRBJ2-1; v_call: TRBV20-1; cdr3_aa: CSARSSRADNEQFF
j_call: TRBJ1-3; v_call: TRBV7-2; cdr3_aa: CASSTSTGGRNTIYF
j_call: TRBJ1-1; v_call: TRBV3-1; cdr3_aa: CASSQTDRYTEAFF
j_call: TRBJ2-7; v_call: TRBV6-2/TRBV6-3; cdr3_aa: CASSYLAGKPSYEQYF
j_call: TRBJ2-5; v_call: TRBV7-9; cdr3_aa: CASSRGTGGMETQYF
j_call: TRBJ1-1; v_call: TRBV3-1; cdr3_aa: CASSQDRQNTEAFF
j_call: TRBJ1-4; v_call: TRBV6-2/TRBV6-3; cdr3_aa: CASSYAGSDEKLFF
j_call: TRBJ2-7; v_call: TRBV11-2; cdr3_aa: CASRGTGKKYEQYF
j_call: TRBJ1-6; v_call: TRBV7-2; cdr3_aa: CASSLARQGRNSPLHF
j_call: TRBJ2-1; v_call: TRBV28; cdr3_aa: CATTRKVPTSEPRNNEQFF
j_call: TRBJ1-5; v_call: TRBV12-3/TRBV12-4; cdr3_aa: CASSPSGTGAQPQHF
j_call: TRBJ1-5; v_call: TRBV11-2; cdr3_aa: CASSRPRNDRGKNQPQHF
j_call: TRBJ2-7; v_call: TRBV12-3/TRBV12-4; cdr3_aa: CASSLRRAGTVREQYF
j_call: TRBJ2-7; v_call: TRBV27; cdr3_aa: CASSRGWGSTTREQYF
j_call: TRBJ2-7; v_call: TRBV20-1; cdr3_aa: CSARGGPGPSYEQYF
j_call: TRBJ1-1; v_call: TRBV19; cdr3_aa: CASRTQDTEAFF
j_call: TRBJ2-3; v_call: TRBV7-2; cdr3_aa: CASSSDFTDTQYF
j_call: TRBJ2-6; v_call: TRBV3-1; cdr3_aa: CASSPLWGGLSGANVLTF
j_call: TRBJ2-3; v_call: TRBV20-1; cdr3_aa: CSFNEGKDTQCF
j_call: TRBJ1-6; v_call: TRBV20-1; cdr3_aa: CSATDRALFSYNSPLHF
j_call: TRBJ2-1; v_call: TRBV7-3; cdr3_aa: CASSSLEGRSVNEQFF
j_call: TRBJ1-1; v_call: TRBV5-1; cdr3_aa: CASSLGQGTTEAFF
j_call: TRBJ2-3; v_call: TRBV7-9; cdr3_aa: CASSILAGGDTQYF
j_call: TRBJ2-5; v_call: TRBV5-1; cdr3_aa: CASSPMGTHRETQYF
j_call: TRBJ1-4; v_call: TRBV5-6; cdr3_aa: CASSWGHGNEKLFF
j_call: TRBJ1-4; v_call: TRBV4-2; cdr3_aa: CASSRGQGAATNEKLFF
j_call: TRBJ2-3; v_call: TRBV13; cdr3_aa: CASSLSGPSTDTQYF
j_call: TRBJ1-1; v_call: TRBV14; cdr3_aa: CASSLTPSNTEAFF
j_call: TRBJ1-1; v_call: TRBV7-3; cdr3_aa: CASSLMGPNTEAFF
j_call: TRBJ1-5; v_call: TRBV7-6; cdr3_aa: CASSLVSPGNQPQHF
j_call: TRBJ1-1; v_call: TRBV4-1; cdr3_aa: CASSQDYRVTEAFF
j_call: TRBJ2-5; v_call: TRBV20-1; cdr3_aa: CSAIKRAGQETQYF
j_call: TRBJ2-5; v_call: TRBV4-2; cdr3_aa: CASSQEWWETQYF
j_call: TRBJ1-3; v_call: TRBV27; cdr3_aa: CASSLSLPIASSGNTIYF
j_call: TRBJ2-3; v_call: TRBV3-1; cdr3_aa: CASSSRGSSTDTQYF